This T cell receptor beta chain came from a study of vaccination effects on CD4 cells after COVID-19. Study background: Two convalescent pre-vaccine samples were taken 142 and 148 days post-diagnosis. Findings and caveats of the study: After vaccination, at late timepoints, clones induced by infection and by vaccine contracted markedly.

Regarding this clone: No antigen is known for it.

Before any sequencing was done, the ViraFEST assay used viral peptide pools to expand antigen-specific CD4+ T cells. Culturing for 10 days preceded CD4+ T cell isolation. The individual was infected with SARS-CoV-2 between March and December 2020, as confirmed by PCR. Supplemented with around 9.3 IU/ml IL-2 and 10 ug/ml peptides, a few million PBMC per well were kept in culture. Half-medium replacement with IL-2 medium occurred on days 3 and 7. Using immunoSEQ multiplex PCR, the repertoire was profiled, and TCRdb retains in-frame clones only, with some absent. This sample carries around 40,000 clones, approximately 72% of them seen once, and the ten largest clones take about 32%. The germline gives CDR1 KGHSH, CDR2 LQKENI. The CDR3 is 15 amino acids. Trimming pared 4 bases from V and 0 bases from J, leaving 13 bases between.

This TCR came from a human donor who had a prior SARS-CoV-2 infection. The sequenced sample was CD4+ T cells from PBMCs cultured with a peptide pool, obtained before COVID-19 vaccination. This rearrangement joins TRBV18 to TRBJ2-7; D might be TRBD1 (5 bases). CDR3 nucleotide sequence: TGTGCCAGCTCACACCCACAGGAATTCTCCTACGAGCAGTACTTC. The encoded protein is CASSHPQEFSYEQYF.